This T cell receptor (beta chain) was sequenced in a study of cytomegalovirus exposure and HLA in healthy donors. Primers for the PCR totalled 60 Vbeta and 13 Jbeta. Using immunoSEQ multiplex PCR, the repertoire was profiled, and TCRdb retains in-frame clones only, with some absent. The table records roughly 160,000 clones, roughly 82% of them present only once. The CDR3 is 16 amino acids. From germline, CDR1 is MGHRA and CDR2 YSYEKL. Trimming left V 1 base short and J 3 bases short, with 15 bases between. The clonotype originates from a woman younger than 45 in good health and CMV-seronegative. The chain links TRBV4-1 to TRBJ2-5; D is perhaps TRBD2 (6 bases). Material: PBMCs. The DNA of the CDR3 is TGCGCCAGCAGCCAAGTGTTCGGGAGAGGGAAAGAGACCCAGTACTTC. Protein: CASSQVFGRGKETQYF.